These 15 T cell receptor beta chains were sequenced from one sample in a study of Graves' ophthalmopathy and Graves' hyperthyroidism. Amplification of the TCR beta CDR3 regions used RNA transcripts (as template). After a first-round RT-PCR with HTBI primers, a second-round multiplex PCR was run. A single record per CDR3 protein comes from TCRdb applying MiXCR to the multiplex PCR reads. The table has roughly 480,000 distinct CDR3 sequences, approximately 15% seen once; the top ten hold 9.8%. Sequenced: blood. These receptor sequences come from a woman aged 25 to 39 with Graves' ophthalmopathy.

This clonotype showed up many times. DNA of the CDR3: TGCGCCAGCAATCCAGGGGGAGCAATGAACACTGAAGCTTTCTTT. Protein product: CASNPGGAMNTEAFF. The chain joins TRBV5-1 to TRBJ1-1; 7 bases align to TRBD1. This CDR3 has 15 residues. Trimming removed 6 bases from V and 0 bases from J; junction bases left unmatched: 8. CDR1 is SGHRS and CDR2 is YFSETQ in the germline V gene.

J is TRBJ2-7 and V is TRBV15; tentative D call: TRBD1 (6 bases). The CDR3 runs to 16 residues. V was clipped by 3 bases and J by 6 bases, with 21 bases between them. Germline loops: CDR1 LNHNV, CDR2 YYDKDF (reference sequence). The CDR3 sequence is CATSRETGTPGGEQYF. The DNA for the CDR3 is TGTGCCACCAGCAGGGAAACCGGGACACCGGGCGGCGAGCAGTACTTC.

Ten or more counts support this clonotype. This chain links TRBV12-3 or TRBV12-4 with TRBJ2-2; 11 nucleotides align to TRBD2. V was pared by 6 bases and J by 4 bases, with 4 bases of the junction left unmatched. The CDR3 loop spans 15 amino acids. CDR3 protein: CASRGTSGLTGELFF. The CDR3 DNA is TGTGCCAGCAGGGGGACTAGCGGTCTCACCGGGGAGCTGTTTTTT.

This clonotype was seen many times. The gene calls are TRBV29-1 and TRBJ1-1, with D hard to call. Between the trimmed V and J ends, which lost 6 bases and 5 bases, there was a span of 10 bases. This CDR3 comprises 11 residues. Germline assignment: CDR1 SQVTM and CDR2 ANQGSEA. CDR3: CSVMPGTEAFF. The CDR3 nucleotides read TGCAGCGTGATGCCTGGGACTGAAGCTTTCTTT.

This clonotype was picked up many times. The chain carries TRBV28 and TRBJ1-6; weak D call: TRBD1 (6 bases). Germline V gene data show CDR1 as MDHEN and CDR2 as SYDVKM. Trimming pared 11 bases from V and 10 bases from J, leaving 18 bases between. The CDR3 sequence is 13 residues long. CDR3 bases: TGTGCCTCTAGGACAGTGGCTAGATCACCCCTCCACTTT. It specifies CASRTVARSPLHF.

This clonotype was detected many times. V usage is TRBV29-1 and J usage is TRBJ2-7; possibly TRBD2 for D (6 bases). CDR3 length: 15 residues. CDR1 is SQVTM, CDR2 ANQGSEA, per germline. V was clipped by 4 bases and J by 0 bases, with 16 bases between them. The CDR3 sequence: CSVVRGKASSYEQYF. In nucleotides, the CDR3 is TGCAGCGTTGTGCGGGGTAAGGCCAGCTCCTACGAGCAGTACTTC.

This clonotype showed up many times. CDR3 DNA sequence: TGTGCCAGCGACGACAGGTCCTACGAGCAGTACTTC. Protein product: CASDDRSYEQYF. The J gene is TRBJ2-7, the V gene TRBV6-5; TRBD1 might be the D (6 bases). Germline V CDR1 and CDR2: MNHEY, SVGAGI. The CDR3 loop spans 12 amino acids. Between the trimmed V and J ends, which lost 8 bases and 1 base, there was a span of 9 bases.

The chain combines TRBV11-2 with TRBJ2-5; no definite D call. V lost 0 bases and J lost 5, with 7 bases in between. In germline, CDR1 is SGHAT, CDR2 FQNNGV. This CDR3 spans 13 amino acids. The chain's CDR3 is CASSLEAVETQYF. The CDR3 DNA reads TGTGCCAGCAGCTTAGAGGCGGTCGAGACCCAGTACTTC. Combining the CDR3 with reference TRBV11-2 and TRBJ2-5 gives the whole variable domain EAGVAQSPRYKIIEKRQSVAFWCNPISGHATLYWYQQILGQGPKLLIQFQNNGVVDDSQLPKDRFSAERLKGVDSTLKIQPAKLEDSAVYLCASSLEAVETQYFGPGTRLLVL.

The chain is built from TRBV20-1 and TRBJ1-2; no clear D. Germline V gene data show CDR1 as DFQATT and CDR2 as SNEGSKA (reference sequence). V was trimmed by 0 bases and J by 11 bases, leaving 19 bases between them. This CDR3 comprises 14 residues. The CDR3 DNA is TGCAGTGCTAGAGATACGCCCCTGGCTCAAGAATACACCTTC. Protein product: CSARDTPLAQEYTF.

This clonotype showed up just a few times. The rearrangement uses TRBV11-2 and TRBJ1-6; D is unresolved. The CDR3 extends over 14 amino acids. The V end lost 1 base, the J end lost 5 bases, and 6 bases lay between the germline ends. Germline lookup yields CDR1 SGHAT and CDR2 FQNNGV. The CDR3 coding sequence is TGTGCCAGCAGCTTAGCGTACGATAATTCACCCCTCCACTTT. Its protein product is CASSLAYDNSPLHF.

This clonotype has ten or more counts. The chain joins TRBV11-1 to TRBJ2-5; D is perhaps TRBD1 (5 bases). Germline CDR1 SGHAT, CDR2 FQDESV (reference sequence). Trimming removed 5 bases at V and 5 bases at J, with 15 bases between. The CDR3 has 14 amino acids. Here the CDR3 DNA reads TGTGCCAGCAGCCTTCTCCAGGGATGGGAGACCCAGTACTTC. Its translation is CASSLLQGWETQYF. The full variable domain, with the rest looked up from reference TRBV11-1 and TRBJ2-5, is EAEVAQSPRYKITEKSQAVAFWCDPISGHATLYWYRQILGQGPELLVQFQDESVVDDSQLPKDRFSAERLKGVDSTLKIQPAELGDSAMYLCASSLLQGWETQYFGPGTRLLVL.

Many counts were recorded for this clonotype. CDR3 sequence reads: CAVGDSSYEQYF. The CDR3 DNA reads TGTGCCGTCGGAGACAGCAGCTACGAGCAGTACTTC. The chain links TRBV24-1 to TRBJ2-7, with D possibly TRBD1 on 5 matching bases. V was clipped by 12 bases and J by 3 bases, with 14 bases between them. The CDR3 sequence is 12 residues long. CDR1 and CDR2 from the germline V gene are KGHDR and SFDVKD.

With respect to this clonotype: A much more abundant neighbour one base away suggests this may be a read error. The CDR3 ends on some other residue instead of the conserved phenylalanine or tryptophan, so this is likely a read error. The rearrangement links TRBV2 to TRBJ1-1; D remains unclear. Trimming took 6 bases from V and 8 from J, leaving 7 bases between them. Germline lookup yields CDR1 SNHLY and CDR2 FYNNEI. This CDR3 has 10 amino acids. The chain's CDR3 is CASRVKEAFL. The CDR3 region has the DNA TGTGCCAGCAGGGTGAAGGAAGCTTTCTTG.

Turning to this clonotype: The CDR3 ends on some other residue instead of the conserved phenylalanine or tryptophan, so this is likely a read error. The chain uses TRBV5-1 and TRBJ1-1; D may be TRBD1 (5 bases). The V gene's germline CDR1 is SGHRS and CDR2 YFSETQ. The CDR3 contains 15 residues. Trimming took off 1 base at V and 1 base at J, with 11 bases between the two ends. CDR3 coding DNA: TGCGCCAGCAGCTTGTTGGGACGCGGGAACACTGAAGCTTTCGTT. This sequence encodes CASSLLGRGNTEAFV.

This clonotype was counted many times. The rearrangement uses TRBV4-2 and TRBJ2-5; the D is unclear. Trimming took 0 bases from V and 3 from J, leaving 8 bases between them. Germline CDR1 is LGHNA and CDR2 is YNFKEQ. This CDR3 contains 14 residues. In nucleotides, the CDR3 is TGTGCCAGCAGCCAAGATTGGCGGAAAGAGACCCAGTACTTC. This encodes CASSQDWRKETQYF.